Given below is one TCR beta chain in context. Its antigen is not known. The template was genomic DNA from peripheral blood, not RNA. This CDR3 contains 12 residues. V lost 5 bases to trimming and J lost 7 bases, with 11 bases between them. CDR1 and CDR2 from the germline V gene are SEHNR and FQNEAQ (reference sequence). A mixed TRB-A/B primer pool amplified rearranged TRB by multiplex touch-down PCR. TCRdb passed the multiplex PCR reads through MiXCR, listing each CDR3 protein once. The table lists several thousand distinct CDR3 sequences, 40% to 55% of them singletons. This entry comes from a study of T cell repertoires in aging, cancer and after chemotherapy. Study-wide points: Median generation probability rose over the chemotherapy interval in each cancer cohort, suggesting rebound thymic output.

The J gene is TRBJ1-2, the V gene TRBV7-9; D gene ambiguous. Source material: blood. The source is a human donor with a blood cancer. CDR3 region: CASSLESRGYTF. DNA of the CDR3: TGTGCCAGCAGCCTCGAATCCCGTGGCTACACCTTC.